The present entry profiles one T cell receptor beta chain with its context. What it recognizes is unknown. The data were produced by immunoSEQ multiplex PCR, yet TCRdb's version contains in-frame clones alone and is incomplete. The sample includes 2 million or so clones, 95% seen only once; the top ten take around 0.13%. The data were taken from a study of shared clonotypes between healthy human individuals. Study-level findings and limits: Rarefaction showed that sequencing of sorted subsets was incomplete (despite large depth). In general, naive subsets displayed greater estimated richness than memory subsets did.

All of the donors resided in Nashville, Tennessee, and each was a Caucasian adult. Germline V lookup: CDR1 MNHEY, CDR2 SMNVEV (reference sequence). The V segment lost 5 bases and the J segment 8 bases; nucleotides outside the gene matches: 5. The CDR3 loop spans 12 amino acids. The clonotype was recovered from a man younger than 35 in good health. The sample comprised naive CD4+ T cells sorted from blood. Subset here: CD45RA+ positively selected. This chain connects TRBV27 to TRBJ1-1; 7 nucleotides align to TRBD1. DNA of the CDR3: TGTGCCAGCAGTCGAACGACAGGGGAAGCTTTCTTT. It specifies CASSRTTGEAFF.